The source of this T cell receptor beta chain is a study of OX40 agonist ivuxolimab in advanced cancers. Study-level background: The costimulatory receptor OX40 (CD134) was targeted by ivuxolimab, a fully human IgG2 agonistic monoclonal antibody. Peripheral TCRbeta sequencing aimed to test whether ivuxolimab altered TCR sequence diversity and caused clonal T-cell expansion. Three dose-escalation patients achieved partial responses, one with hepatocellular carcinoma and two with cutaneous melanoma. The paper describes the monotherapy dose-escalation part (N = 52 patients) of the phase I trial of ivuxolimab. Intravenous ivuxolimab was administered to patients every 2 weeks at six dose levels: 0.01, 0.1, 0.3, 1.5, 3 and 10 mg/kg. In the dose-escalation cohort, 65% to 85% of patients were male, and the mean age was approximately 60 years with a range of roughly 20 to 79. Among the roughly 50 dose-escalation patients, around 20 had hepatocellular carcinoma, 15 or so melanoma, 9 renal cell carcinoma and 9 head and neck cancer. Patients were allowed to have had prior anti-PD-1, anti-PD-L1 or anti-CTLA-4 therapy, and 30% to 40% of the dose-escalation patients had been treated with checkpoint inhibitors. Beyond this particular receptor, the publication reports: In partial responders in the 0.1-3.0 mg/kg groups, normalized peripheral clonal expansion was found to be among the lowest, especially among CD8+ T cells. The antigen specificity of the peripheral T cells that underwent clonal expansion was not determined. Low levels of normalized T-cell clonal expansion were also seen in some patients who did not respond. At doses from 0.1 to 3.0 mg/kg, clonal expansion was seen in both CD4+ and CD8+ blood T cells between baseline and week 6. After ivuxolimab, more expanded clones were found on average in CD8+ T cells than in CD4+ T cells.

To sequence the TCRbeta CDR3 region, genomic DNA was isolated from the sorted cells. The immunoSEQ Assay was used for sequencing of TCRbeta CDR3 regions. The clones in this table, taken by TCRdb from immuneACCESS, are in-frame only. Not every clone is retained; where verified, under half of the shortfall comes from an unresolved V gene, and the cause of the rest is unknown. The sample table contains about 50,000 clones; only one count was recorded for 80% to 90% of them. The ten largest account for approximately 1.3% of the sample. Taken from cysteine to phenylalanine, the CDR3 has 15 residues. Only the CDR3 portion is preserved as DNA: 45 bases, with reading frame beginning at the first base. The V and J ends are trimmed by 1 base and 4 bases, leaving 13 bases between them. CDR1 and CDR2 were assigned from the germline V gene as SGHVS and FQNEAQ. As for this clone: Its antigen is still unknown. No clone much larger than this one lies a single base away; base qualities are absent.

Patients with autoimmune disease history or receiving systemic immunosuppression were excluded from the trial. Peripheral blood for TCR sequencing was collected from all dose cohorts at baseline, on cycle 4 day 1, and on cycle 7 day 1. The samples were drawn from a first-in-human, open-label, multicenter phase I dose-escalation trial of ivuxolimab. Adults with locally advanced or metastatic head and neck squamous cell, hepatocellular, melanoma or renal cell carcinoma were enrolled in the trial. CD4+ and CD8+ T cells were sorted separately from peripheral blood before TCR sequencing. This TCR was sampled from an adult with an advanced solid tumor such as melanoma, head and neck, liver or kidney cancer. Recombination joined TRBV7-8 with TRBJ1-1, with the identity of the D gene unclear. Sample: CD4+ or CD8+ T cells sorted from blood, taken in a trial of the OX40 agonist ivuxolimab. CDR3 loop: CASSLESPRITEAFF. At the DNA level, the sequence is TGTGCCAGCAGCTTAGAGTCTCCTAGAATCACTGAAGCTTTCTTT.